The subject of this entry is one T cell receptor (beta chain). The antigen is not known. This record belongs to a study of T cell clonotyping in hematopoietic cell transplantation. Overall study findings and caveats: At the given depth, recipient repertoires were over 95% de novo clonotypes. Recipient TCR diversity dropped after transplant; expanded clonotypes rose from day 30 to 180. Higher Inverse Simpson Index values in graft donor and pretransplant recipient predicted broader posttransplant TCR diversity.

The table came from immunoSEQ multiplex PCR; TCRdb's copy has only in-frame clones and leaves some out. This table holds about 70,000 clones, over 90% found once. Germline V gives CDR1 GTSNPN, CDR2 SVGIG (reference sequence). This CDR3 is 16 amino acids long. J lost 9 bases, V lost 3 bases, and 14 bases had no gene match. The sequence was obtained from a middle-aged man in good health. Some clones in this sample may be carry-over from other donors' samples. The sample consisted of peripheral blood mononuclear cells. The chain joins TRBV30 to TRBJ2-1; 10 bases align to TRBD2. Written as DNA, the CDR3 is TGTGCCTGGAGGCCAAAATTTAGCGGGAGGCGGATTGAGCAGTTCTTC. Translating it yields CAWRPKFSGRRIEQFF.